Sequencing of this T cell receptor (beta chain) was carried out in a study of human T cells and chemical hapten exposure. Study conclusions and caveats: Patch test score was positively correlated with the counts of PT1 expanded TCRs. No alteration of TCRs above 1 in 1000 frequency was seen with DPC sensitization. Compared with pre-sensitization or healthy control sets, expanded TCRs clustered more.

Looked up from germline, CDR1 is SEHNR and CDR2 is FQNEAQ (reference sequence). The germline V and J ends were trimmed by 5 bases and 7 bases, with 12 bases remaining between them. This CDR3 has 14 amino acids. Time point reported: pre-sensitization, week 0. Treatment given: therapeutic diphenylcyclopropenone sensitization with weekly scalp DPC. TCRdb itself ran the RACE reads through MiXCR, one entry per CDR3 protein. Of approximately 370,000 distinct CDR3 sequences listed, 5.5% are singletons. In regard to this clonotype: Its specificity is unknown.

The TCR originated in a woman aged 18-30 years with alopecia areata. Some clones in this sample may be carry-over from other donors' samples. The chain couples TRBV7-9 to TRBJ1-6; D is uncertain. The material sequenced was whole blood, taken in connection with sensitization to the hapten diphenylcyclopropenone (DPC). This CDR3 reads CASSPIPVNSPLHF. The CDR3 region has the DNA TGTGCCAGCAGCCCAATACCTGTAAATTCACCCCTCCACTTT.